This passage covers 31 T cell receptor beta chains from one sample sequenced in a study of blood T cell repertoires in COVID-19. Some clones are missing from TCRdb's copy, which holds only in-frame ones; the method was immunoSEQ multiplex PCR. The data contain some 270,000 clones, around 90% of them seen just once; the ten biggest clones take up 2.1%. Input material: peripheral blood. The receptors come from a woman aged 60 to 75 with COVID-19, enrolled during active disease.

This chain links TRBV9 with TRBJ2-2, with TRBD1 matching over 8 bases. The CDR3 is 16 residues long. CDR1 is SGDLS, CDR2 YYNGEE, per germline. V dropped 3 bases and J dropped 4; count of bases not matched to a gene: 8. The CDR3 bases are TGTGCCAGCAGCGGCCCTCGGACAGGGACCACCGGGGAGCTGTTTTTT. Translating it yields CASSGPRTGTTGELFF.

V gene TRBV7-2 combines with J gene TRBJ1-3; D possibly corresponds to TRBD1 (5 bases). The CDR3 totals 16 residues. V lost 3 bases to trimming and J lost 2 bases, with 14 bases between them. The germline gives CDR1 SGHTA, CDR2 FQGNSA. CDR3: CASSLTGGSPGNTIYF. CDR3 bases: TGTGCCAGCAGCTTGACGGGGGGGAGTCCTGGAAACACCATATATTTT.

V and J are TRBV18 and TRBJ1-1; D is perhaps TRBD1 (6 bases). The germline V gene encodes CDR1 KGHSH and CDR2 LQKENI. The V end lost 2 bases, the J end lost 4 bases, and 17 bases lay between the germline ends. This CDR3 region has 16 residues. The CDR3 protein is CASSPSEGGLGTEAFF. CDR3 coding DNA: TGTGCCAGCTCACCATCAGAGGGGGGGCTTGGCACTGAAGCTTTCTTT.

This clone was recorded once. In DNA, the CDR3 is TGTGCCAGCAGCCAAGGGGACAGGGGAAAAAGACTGTTTTTT. It yields the protein CASSQGDRGKRLFF. This chain uses TRBV3-1 (or the pseudogene TRBV3-2) with TRBJ1-4, with 10 nucleotides matching TRBD1. J was trimmed by 13 bases and V by 1 base; bases with no gene match: 6. CDR1 LGHDT and CDR2 YNNKEL come from the germline V gene (reference sequence). The CDR3 is 14 residues long.

J is TRBJ2-1 and V is TRBV6-2 or TRBV6-3; D gene uncertain. The CDR3 extends over 13 amino acids. Germline assignment: CDR1 MNHEY and CDR2 SVGEGT. With 5 bases removed from V and 4 bases from J, the gap between germline ends came to 9 bases. CDR3 bases: TGTGCCAGCAGTGACTTTCTTTACAATGAGCAGTTCTTC. As protein: CASSDFLYNEQFF.

The CDR3 spells CASSPRQGAMRSNQPQHF. Here the CDR3 DNA reads TGTGCCAGCTCACCTAGACAGGGGGCAATGAGGAGCAATCAGCCCCAGCATTTT. The gene calls are TRBV18 and TRBJ1-5, with TRBD1 matching over 10 bases. In germline, CDR1 is KGHSH, CDR2 LQKENI. Losses at the gene ends were 3 bases for V and 1 base for J; bases not matched to a gene: 9. The CDR3 has 18 amino acids.

V is TRBV30 and J is TRBJ1-5; tentatively, D is TRBD1 (6 bases). The V gene's germline CDR1 is GTSNPN and CDR2 SVGIG (reference sequence). V dropped 3 bases and J dropped 1 base, with 10 bases sitting between them. CDR3 length: 14 residues. The DNA of the CDR3 is TGTGCCTGGAGCACCGGGACAAGCAATCAGCCCCAGCATTTT. It is translated as CAWSTGTSNQPQHF.

V and J are TRBV5-1 and TRBJ2-2; 9 nucleotides align to TRBD1. Germline trimming cut 4 bases from V and 5 bases from J; bases unmatched to any gene: 6. Germline V gene sequence: CDR1 SGHRS, CDR2 YFSETQ. The CDR3 is 15 residues long. In nucleotides, the CDR3 is TGCGCCAGCAGCATCGGGACAGGGAGGACCGGGGAGCTGTTTTTT. The encoded protein is CASSIGTGRTGELFF.

The chain combines TRBV19 with TRBJ1-4; tentative D call: TRBD1 (6 bases). The V gene's germline CDR1 is LNHDA and CDR2 SQIVND (reference sequence). V shed 5 bases and J shed 4 bases, with 11 bases lying between them. The CDR3 extends over 14 amino acids. The CDR3 sequence: CASSSRQDNEKLFF. CDR3 coding DNA: TGTGCCAGTAGTTCGAGACAGGATAATGAAAAACTGTTTTTT. Supplemented by reference TRBV19 and TRBJ1-4, the full variable domain reads DGGITQSPKYLFRKEGQNVTLSCEQNLNHDAMYWYRQDPGQGLRLIYYSQIVNDFQKGDIAEGYSVSREKKESFPLTVTSAQKNPTAFYLCASSSRQDNEKLFFGSGTQLSVL.

This clone was picked up a small number of times. One junction end does not reproduce the germline sequence, and a read error may be involved. The gene calls are TRBV12-3 or TRBV12-4 and TRBJ1-2; D perhaps matches TRBD1 (6 bases). The CDR3 spans 11 residues. CDR3 coding DNA: TGTGCCAGCAGCCGTGATGGGGGCGCCGCCTTC. Translation: CASSRDGGAAF.

The rearrangement links TRBV4-3 to TRBJ1-3; no clear D gene. V lost 4 bases, J lost 2 bases, and 15 bases lay in between. The germline CDR1 and CDR2 sequences are LGHNA and YSLEER. The CDR3 runs to 16 residues. CDR3 sequence reads: CASSPRRGNPGNTIYF. CDR3 DNA sequence: TGCGCCAGCAGCCCGCGACGGGGTAACCCTGGAAACACCATATATTTT.

In DNA, the CDR3 is TGTGCCACCAGCAGGGCCCCGCGCCTACCCGGGGATGAGCAGTTCTTC. Translated, it gives CATSRAPRLPGDEQFF. V gene TRBV15 combines with J gene TRBJ2-1; possibly TRBD2 for D (5 bases). CDR3 length equals 16 residues. The germline V and J ends were trimmed by 3 bases and 8 bases, with 20 bases remaining between them. Looked up from germline, CDR1 is LNHNV and CDR2 is YYDKDF (reference sequence).

The chain employs TRBV6-5 and TRBJ2-2; a possible D gene is TRBD1 (6 bases). This CDR3 has 15 amino acids. V lost 6 bases, J lost 5 bases, and 16 bases lay in between. Per the germline V gene, CDR1 is MNHEY and CDR2 is SVGAGI. The CDR3 nucleotides are TGTGCCAGCAGCATAACAGGGCCGGGGACCGGGGAGCTGTTTTTT. Amino acid sequence: CASSITGPGTGELFF.

This clone was detected only a few times. J is TRBJ1-4 and V is TRBV6-5; D might be TRBD1 (6 bases). V was pared by 10 bases and J by 0 bases, with 15 bases between. The CDR3 is 15 amino acids. Germline CDR1 and CDR2: MNHEY and SVGAGI. The CDR3, as DNA: TGTGCCACCCTTCAGGGGCCTGCAACTAATGAAAAACTGTTTTTT. Translating gives CATLQGPATNEKLFF.

The chain employs TRBV24-1 and TRBJ2-3; no clear D gene. Germline V lookup: CDR1 KGHDR, CDR2 SFDVKD. The CDR3 length is 13 residues. V lost 4 bases and J 8 bases, leaving 12 bases between the germline ends. The CDR3 DNA follows: TGTGCCACCAGTGACGCTTGGTCGAGTACGCAGTATTTT. Encoded protein: CATSDAWSSTQYF.

This sequence joins TRBV5-1 and TRBJ1-6; TRBD1 might be the D (6 bases). Trimming cost V 4 bases and J 14 bases, with 13 bases left between them. From germline, CDR1 is SGHRS and CDR2 YFSETQ. The CDR3 contains 12 residues. CDR3 DNA: TGCGCCAGCAGCCTTACAGGGACGACCCTCCACTTT. This codes for CASSLTGTTLHF.

This clone occurred once. The rearrangement links TRBV9 to TRBJ1-3; D uncertain. The germline V gene has CDR1 SGDLS and CDR2 YYNGEE. The CDR3 contains 15 residues. V gave up 4 bases and J gave up 1 base, with 12 bases separating them. The CDR3: CASSPFAVSGNTIYF. The DNA of the CDR3 is TGTGCCAGCAGCCCTTTCGCAGTTTCTGGAAACACCATATATTTT. Filled out from reference TRBV9 and TRBJ1-3, the complete variable domain reads DSGVTQTPKHLITATGQRVTLRCSPRSGDLSVYWYQQSLDQGLQFLIQYYNGEERAKGNILERFSAQQFPDLHSELNLSSLELGDSALYFCASSPFAVSGNTIYFGEGSWLTVV.

The chain's CDR3 is CASSLAGHDEQYF. The CDR3 region has the DNA TGTGCCAGCAGCTTAGCGGGACATGACGAGCAGTACTTC. The chain has TRBV7-2 and TRBJ2-7; a possible D gene is TRBD1 (6 bases). The V end was cut by 0 bases, the J end by 5 bases, with 8 bases between. Germline CDR1 SGHTA, CDR2 FQGNSA. CDR3 size: 13 residues.

This clone appeared once. This chain's CDR3 is CASSLATGSEQYF. The CDR3 nucleotides are TGTGCCAGCAGCTTAGCGACAGGGTCCGAGCAGTACTTC. This rearrangement joins TRBV11-3 to TRBJ2-7, with 7 bases identical to TRBD1. The junction had 3 bases not matched to a gene; V was cut back by 1 base and J by 6 bases. This CDR3 region has 13 residues. The germline V gene has CDR1 SGHNT and CDR2 YENEEA.

The chain is built from TRBV3-1 (or the pseudogene TRBV3-2) and TRBJ1-1; TRBD1 is a possible D gene (5 bases). CDR3 length equals 14 residues. Deletions cut 4 bases from V and 4 bases from J, with 13 bases between. Per the germline V gene, CDR1 is LGHDT and CDR2 is YNNKEL (reference sequence). CDR3: CASSPRRGTTEAFF. In DNA form, the CDR3 reads TGTGCCAGCAGCCCCCGTCGGGGGACCACTGAAGCTTTCTTT.

The rearrangement links TRBV5-1 to TRBJ2-5; 7 bases are shared with TRBD1. CDR1 SGHRS and CDR2 YFSETQ come from the germline V gene. The CDR3 runs to 14 residues. V shed 4 bases and J 5 bases; nucleotides not matched to a gene: 8. The chain's CDR3 is CASSATGMGETQYF. In nucleotides, the CDR3 is TGCGCCAGCAGCGCGACAGGGATGGGTGAGACCCAGTACTTC.

The CDR3 here is CASSPSVASYYNEQFF. In DNA form, the CDR3 reads TGTGCCAGCAGCCCTAGTGTAGCGTCTTACTACAATGAGCAGTTCTTC. The chain carries TRBV5-4 and TRBJ2-1; tentative D call: TRBD2 (5 bases). Germline assignment: CDR1 SGHNT and CDR2 YYREEE (reference sequence). Trimming shortened V by 4 bases and J by 3 bases, and 17 bases separated the two germline ends. The CDR3 contains 16 residues.

CDR3 DNA sequence: TGTGCCAGCAGCTTAGCGTCTGGTAGCTACGAGCAGTACTTC. It yields the protein CASSLASGSYEQYF. This sequence joins TRBV7-2 and TRBJ2-7; D is unclear. Germline lookup yields CDR1 SGHTA and CDR2 FQGNSA. This CDR3 spans 14 amino acids. The ends were cut back, 0 bases at V and 3 bases at J, with 9 bases in the middle.

V gene TRBV29-1 combines with J gene TRBJ2-3, with TRBD2 matching over 10 bases. This CDR3 has 16 residues. The V gene's germline CDR1 is SQVTM and CDR2 ANQGSEA. The J segment lost 4 bases and the V segment lost 0 bases, leaving 7 bases of the junction unmatched. CDR3 sequence reads: CSVEDRLAGVSDTQYF. CDR3 sequence (DNA): TGCAGCGTTGAAGATCGGCTAGCGGGGGTCTCAGATACGCAGTATTTT.

The chain couples TRBV7-8 to TRBJ1-1; D might be TRBD1 (6 bases). CDR1 is SGHVS and CDR2 is FQNEAQ in the germline V gene. The CDR3 is 14 amino acids. Trimming cost V 5 bases and J 5 bases, with 15 bases left between them. CDR3 sequence: CASSLQGGLTEAFF. CDR3 DNA: TGTGCCAGCAGCCTACAGGGTGGGTTAACTGAAGCTTTCTTT.

The rearrangement links TRBV5-4 to TRBJ2-1, with a possible D match to TRBD1 (5 bases). Germline V gene data show CDR1 as SGHNT and CDR2 as YYREEE (reference sequence). The CDR3 is 11 residues long. Trimming shortened V by 3 bases and J by 9 bases, and 7 bases separated the two germline ends. The CDR3 is CASSSDTEQFF. Written as DNA, the CDR3 is TGTGCCAGCAGCTCGGACACTGAGCAGTTCTTC.

V gene TRBV7-2 combines with J gene TRBJ2-4; TRBD1 is a possible D gene (5 bases). Germline V gives CDR1 SGHTA, CDR2 FQGNSA. Trimming removed 3 bases at V and 4 bases at J, with 7 bases between. CDR3 length: 13 residues. The CDR3 spells CASSLTDKNIQYF. CDR3 nucleotides: TGTGCCAGCAGCTTGACAGATAAAAACATTCAGTACTTC.

The gene calls are TRBV4-3 and TRBJ2-2, with a possible D match to TRBD1 (5 bases). The CDR3 contains 18 residues. The germline V and J ends were trimmed by 0 bases and 0 bases, with 14 bases remaining between them. Germline values: CDR1 LGHNA, CDR2 YSLEER. The CDR3: CASSQEGGGAANTGELFF. DNA of the CDR3: TGCGCCAGCAGCCAAGAAGGTGGTGGGGCTGCGAACACCGGGGAGCTGTTTTTT.

The rearrangement uses TRBV15 and TRBJ1-2; the D gene is possibly TRBD1 (5 bases). This CDR3 region has 16 residues. Deletions cut 0 bases from V and 1 base from J, with 12 bases between. Germline V lookup: CDR1 LNHNV, CDR2 YYDKDF (reference sequence). Written as DNA, the CDR3 is TGTGCCACCAGCAGAGATTTTACAGGCCGTAACTATGGCTACACCTTC. Amino acids: CATSRDFTGRNYGYTF.

The CDR3 here is CASSFAFGLNYGYTF. CDR3 coding DNA: TGTGCCAGCAGCTTTGCATTCGGTTTGAACTATGGCTACACCTTC. This rearrangement joins TRBV7-9 to TRBJ1-2; D not certain. The V end lost 3 bases, the J end lost 2 bases, and 13 bases lay between the germline ends. Germline V gene sequence: CDR1 SEHNR, CDR2 FQNEAQ (reference sequence). The CDR3 runs 15 residues.

The chain employs TRBV15 and TRBJ1-1; no clear D gene. With 3 bases removed from V and 0 bases from J, the gap between germline ends came to 8 bases. Per germline, CDR1 LNHNV and CDR2 YYDKDF (reference sequence). This CDR3 is 14 amino acids long. For the CDR3, the DNA is TGTGCCACCAGCAGCAGGATAATGAACACTGAAGCTTTCTTT. Protein sequence: CATSSRIMNTEAFF. Together with reference TRBV15 and TRBJ1-1, the CDR3 gives the full variable domain: DAMVIQNPRYQVTQFGKPVTLSCSQTLNHNVMYWYQQKSSQAPKLLFHYYDKDFNNEADTPDNFQSRRPNTSFCFLDIRSPGLGDTAMYLCATSSRIMNTEAFFGQGTRLTVV.